This entry concerns a single TCR beta chain. The sample comes from a study of T cells after yellow fever vaccination. The V and J ends lost 4 bases and 10 bases respectively, with 12 bases between them. Germline CDR1 is SGDLS and CDR2 is YYNGEE. The CDR3 is 12 amino acids. UMIs were added to TCR cDNA along with a universal primer site when it was made by 5'RACE template switching. TCRdb recomputed calls from the 5' RACE reads with MiXCR, one row per CDR3 protein. The table has approximately 300,000 distinct CDR3 sequences, around 6.8% seen once. This receptor was identified in a young man who received the YFV17D yellow fever vaccine. Here the sequenced sample was PBMCs, taken more than 40 days after the first yellow fever vaccination. V is TRBV9 and J is TRBJ2-1, with D uncertain. CDR3 loop: CASSLNSAEQFF. DNA for the CDR3: TGTGCCAGCAGCCTAAACAGTGCCGAGCAGTTCTTC.